The next 26 T cell receptor beta chains were all read from a single sample in a study of shared clonotypes between healthy human individuals (dated by TCRdb to 2020 to 2022). Library preparation used the immunoSEQ multiplex PCR assay. In TCRdb, the immuneACCESS table is reduced to in-frame sequences with V and J assigned. These tables do not hold every clone; where another copy was compared, an unresolved V gene accounts for under half, and the others remain unexplained. The sample yields just over 95,000 clones; around 67% were counted once. Less than 55% of the sample comes from the top ten. Sequencing was carried out using memory CD8+ T cells sorted from blood. Taken with the paper, the label for cell subset or site translates to: CD45RO+ cells pooled with CCR7-negative TemRA cells. These receptors were collected from a man aged 25-45 years in good health.

This chain connects TRBV15 to TRBJ2-2; D not resolved. The CDR3 sequence is 14 residues long. Germline CDR1 LNHNV, CDR2 YYDKDF (reference sequence). Deletions cut 1 base from V and 8 bases from J, with 11 bases between. The CDR3 here is CATSRGVPQGELFF. The CDR3 bases are TGTGCCACCAGCAGAGGGGTCCCACAGGGGGAGCTGTTTTTT.

The chain joins TRBV7-3 to TRBJ1-5, with D uncertain. The CDR3 spans 16 residues. Deletions cut 1 base from V and 6 bases from J, with 16 bases between. Germline CDR1 and CDR2: SGHTA and FQGTGA. CDR3 sequence: CASSLMLTTLVQPQHF. The CDR3, as DNA: TGTGCCAGCAGCTTAATGCTCACCACATTGGTTCAGCCCCAGCATTTT.

This chain uses TRBV7-9 with TRBJ2-2, with 12 bases that match TRBD2. Per the germline V gene, CDR1 is SEHNR and CDR2 is FQNEAQ (reference sequence). The junction had 3 bases not matched to a gene; V was cut back by 3 bases and J by 7 bases. This CDR3 has 15 amino acids. The CDR3 spells CASSLVTSGSGELFF. DNA for the CDR3: TGTGCCAGCAGCTTGGTGACTAGCGGGAGCGGGGAGCTGTTTTTT. The full variable domain, with the rest looked up from reference TRBV7-9 and TRBJ2-2, is DTGVSQNPRHKITKRGQNVTFRCDPISEHNRLYWYRQTLGQGPEFLTYFQNEAQLEKSRLLSDRFSAERPKGSFSTLEIQRTEQGDSAMYLCASSLVTSGSGELFFGEGSRLTVL.

The CDR3 region has the DNA TGTGCCATTCCTGTCACTAGCGGGACGAACACCGGGGAGCTGTTTTTT. It is translated as CAIPVTSGTNTGELFF. This chain links TRBV10-3 with TRBJ2-2; 10 bases match TRBD2. This CDR3 has 16 residues. V was clipped by 9 bases and J by 0 bases; unmatched bases: 7. Germline CDR1 and CDR2: ENHRY and SYGVKD.

The genes are TRBV10-3 and TRBJ2-1; TRBD2 matches at 7 bases. CDR1 is ENHRY, CDR2 SYGVKD, per germline. CDR3 length equals 19 residues. V lost 4 bases to trimming and J lost 0 bases; unmatched junction nucleotides: 15. The CDR3 DNA is TGTGCCATCAGTGTAAGCGGGATCTTTGTATGGAGCTCCTACAATGAGCAGTTCTTC. Residues: CAISVSGIFVWSSYNEQFF.

The chain has TRBV6-1 and TRBJ2-5; the match to TRBD1 covers 10 bases. This CDR3 has 15 residues. The V segment lost 5 bases and the J segment 5 bases; nucleotides outside the gene matches: 8. CDR1 MNHNS and CDR2 SASEGT come from the germline V gene. CDR3 in amino acids: CASSKRTGGVETQYF. DNA of the CDR3: TGTGCCAGCAGTAAACGGACAGGGGGTGTCGAGACCCAGTACTTC.

This chain joins TRBV7-6 and TRBJ2-7; D is undetermined. The germline gives CDR1 SGHVS, CDR2 FNYEAQ. Trimming took 5 bases from V and 2 from J, leaving 10 bases between them. The CDR3 covers 13 residues. The CDR3: CASSPSGAYEQYF. The CDR3, as DNA: TGTGCCAGCAGCCCCTCTGGGGCCTACGAGCAGTACTTC.

The gene calls are TRBV5-4 and TRBJ2-7; D is unclear. Germline-derived CDR1 and CDR2 are SGHNT and YYREEE (reference sequence). Between the trimmed V and J ends, which lost 0 bases and 0 bases, there was a span of 7 bases. The CDR3 extends over 14 amino acids. The CDR3 spells CASSLASDSYEQYF. DNA of the CDR3: TGTGCCAGCAGCTTGGCCTCAGACTCCTACGAGCAGTACTTC.

A word on this clone: The likely explanation is a read error, given a far larger clone one base away. The rearrangement uses TRBV28 and TRBJ2-5; D is undetermined. The end of the DNA aligns better with TRBJ2-7, so the J call may be wrong. The CDR3 covers 11 residues. CDR1 MDHEN and CDR2 SYDVKM come from the germline V gene. The CDR3 nucleotides read TGTGCCAGCAGTTCATTCTACGAGCAGTACTTC. Translation: CASSSFYEQYF.

The V call is TRBV7-9, the J call TRBJ2-7; TRBD2 matches at 13 bases. There are 17 residues in the CDR3. V lost 5 bases, J lost 2 bases, and 9 bases stayed unmatched. In germline, CDR1 is SEHNR, CDR2 FQNEAQ (reference sequence). The CDR3 here is CASSTPTSGRTPYEQYF. The CDR3 coding sequence is TGTGCCAGCAGCACCCCGACTAGCGGGAGGACGCCCTACGAGCAGTACTTC.

V gene TRBV7-9 combines with J gene TRBJ2-5; TRBD2 might be the D (6 bases). Germline lookup yields CDR1 SEHNR and CDR2 FQNEAQ (reference sequence). The CDR3 extends over 16 amino acids. V gave up 2 bases and J gave up 4 bases, with 17 bases separating them. CDR3 in amino acids: CASSLWPVVGGETQYF. CDR3 DNA sequence: TGTGCCAGCAGCTTATGGCCTGTAGTGGGGGGAGAGACCCAGTACTTC.

J is TRBJ2-2 and V is TRBV5-1; TRBD2 agrees at 7 bases. V lost 0 bases to trimming and J lost 4 bases; unmatched junction nucleotides: 0. CDR3 size: 14 residues. Germline CDR1 is SGHRS and CDR2 is YFSETQ. Here the CDR3 DNA reads TGCGCCAGCAGCTTGGGGGGGGGCACCGGGGAGCTGTTTTTT. It is translated as CASSLGGGTGELFF. The full variable domain, in which reference TRBV5-1 and TRBJ2-2 provide the parts outside the CDR3, is KAGVTQTPRYLIKTRGQQVTLSCSPISGHRSVSWYQQTPGQGLQFLFEYFSETQRNKGNFPGRFSGRQFSNSRSEMNVSTLELGDSALYLCASSLGGGTGELFFGEGSRLTVL.

The genes are TRBV7-2 and TRBJ2-5, with D possibly matching TRBD2 (5 bases). V gave up 5 bases and J gave up 4 bases, with 11 bases separating them. Germline CDR1 reads SGHTA; CDR2 reads FQGNSA. The CDR3 sequence is 13 residues long. The CDR3 coding sequence is TGTGCCAGCAGCCCGAGGGAACGAGAGACCCAGTACTTC. Translating it yields CASSPRERETQYF.

The V gene is TRBV10-3, the J gene TRBJ2-5; 12 bases agree with TRBD1. Germline CDR1 reads ENHRY; CDR2 reads SYGVKD. J was trimmed by 1 base and V by 2 bases; bases with no gene match: 2. This CDR3 spans 16 amino acids. The chain's CDR3 is CAISEEGQGAQETQYF. DNA of the CDR3: TGTGCCATCAGTGAGGAGGGACAGGGGGCCCAAGAGACCCAGTACTTC.

This clone was counted a single time. CDR3 sequence (DNA): TGTGCCAGCGCTTTGAGCGGATTTCAAGAGACCCAGTACTTC. This gives the protein CASALSGFQETQYF. The chain joins TRBV7-9 to TRBJ2-5; TRBD2 might be the D (5 bases). V lost 8 bases, J lost 2 bases, and 15 bases lay in between. Germline V lookup: CDR1 SEHNR, CDR2 FQNEAQ (reference sequence). The CDR3 length is 14 residues.

V gene TRBV10-2 combines with J gene TRBJ1-5, with D unresolved. CDR3 size: 12 residues. Per germline, CDR1 WSHSY and CDR2 SAAADI. V was shortened by 4 bases and J by 9 bases, with 10 bases between the two germline ends. CDR3 amino acids: CASSVRGGPQHF. The CDR3 DNA reads as TGCGCCAGCAGTGTACGGGGTGGGCCCCAGCATTTT.

The gene calls are TRBV7-8 and TRBJ2-1, with TRBD1 matching over 9 bases. Germline assignment: CDR1 SGHVS and CDR2 FQNEAQ. This CDR3 comprises 17 residues. V shed 4 bases, J shed 0 bases, and the junction held 7 bases outside the gene matches. The CDR3 protein is CASSSSGTGSSYNEQFF. Written as DNA, the CDR3 is TGTGCCAGCAGCTCATCAGGGACAGGGAGCTCCTACAATGAGCAGTTCTTC.

This clone was picked up a small number of times. The V and J genes are TRBV28 and TRBJ2-3, with TRBD2 identical over 11 bases. The CDR3 is made up of 16 amino acids. Germline V gene sequence: CDR1 MDHEN, CDR2 SYDVKM. With 5 bases clipped from V and 6 bases from J, the junction kept 10 bases outside the gene matches. The CDR3 loop reads CASSPLAGVSGDTQYF. CDR3 bases: TGTGCCAGCAGTCCACTAGCGGGAGTGTCAGGTGATACGCAGTATTTT.

The chain is built from TRBV27 and TRBJ2-1, with TRBD2 matching over 8 bases. This CDR3 spans 17 amino acids. V trimming: 0 bases; J trimming: 4 bases; junction bases outside the gene matches: 8. Germline CDR1 MNHEY, CDR2 SMNVEV (reference sequence). DNA of the CDR3: TGTGCCAGCAGTTTATCCTCTCTGGCTAGCGGGTACAATGAGCAGTTCTTC. Its protein product is CASSLSSLASGYNEQFF.

The chain combines TRBV19 with TRBJ1-3; D remains unclear. Trimming shortened V by 8 bases and J by 0 bases, and 5 bases separated the two germline ends. From germline, CDR1 is LNHDA and CDR2 SQIVND (reference sequence). The CDR3 has 12 amino acids. The CDR3 is CASSHSGNTIYF. In DNA form, the CDR3 reads TGTGCCAGTTCCCACTCTGGAAACACCATATATTTT.

The chain has TRBV5-6 and TRBJ2-5; 11 bases line up with TRBD2. The germline V gene encodes CDR1 SGHDT and CDR2 YYEEEE. The CDR3 runs to 15 residues. V shed 1 base and J 5 bases; nucleotides not matched to a gene: 4. In nucleotides, the CDR3 is TGTGCCAGCAGCTTGACTAGCGGGAGTTGGGAGACCCAGTACTTC. Protein product: CASSLTSGSWETQYF.

The chain couples TRBV25-1 to TRBJ2-1; 9 nucleotides match TRBD2. The V gene's germline CDR1 is MGHDK and CDR2 SYGVNS. CDR3 length: 17 residues. After removal of 1 base from V and 0 bases from J, the junction contained 4 bases not matched to a gene. The CDR3 bases are TGTGCCAGCAGTGAATCGAGCGGGGGGAGCTCCTACAATGAGCAGTTCTTC. This encodes CASSESSGGSSYNEQFF.

There are a few counts of this clone. This chain connects TRBV6-1 to TRBJ2-1; 12 positions agree with TRBD2. The V and J ends lost 1 base and 7 bases, in that order; junction bases with no gene match: 2. The germline CDR1 and CDR2 sequences are MNHNS and SASEGT. There are 15 residues in the CDR3. The CDR3 here is CASSEELAGGNEQFF. In DNA, the CDR3 is TGTGCCAGCAGTGAAGAACTAGCGGGAGGTAATGAGCAGTTCTTC.

The DNA for the CDR3 is TGTGCCAGCAGCTTACATCGGGAATACACCGGGGAGCTGTTTTTT. Encoded protein: CASSLHREYTGELFF. The chain has TRBV13 and TRBJ2-2; tentatively, D is TRBD2 (5 bases). Trimming pared 2 bases from V and 3 bases from J, leaving 10 bases between. CDR3 length: 15 amino acids. Germline V CDR1 and CDR2: PRHDT, FYEKMQ (reference sequence).

The chain has TRBV2 and TRBJ1-1, with D maybe TRBD1 (6 bases). Trimming stripped 7 bases from V and 8 bases from J, with 11 bases between. In germline, CDR1 is SNHLY, CDR2 FYNNEI. This CDR3 is built from 11 residues. CDR3 residues: CASITGAEAFF. CDR3 nucleotides: TGTGCCAGCATTACGGGGGCAGAAGCTTTCTTT.

The chain recombines TRBV27 with TRBJ1-4, with TRBD1 identical over 9 bases. Trimming took 2 bases from V and 4 from J; bases not matched to a gene: 2. The germline gives CDR1 MNHEY, CDR2 SMNVEV (reference sequence). The CDR3 has 15 residues. The CDR3 DNA is TGTGCCAGCAGTTTAAGGGACAGGGTTAATGAAAAACTGTTTTTT. Its translation: CASSLRDRVNEKLFF.